The rows below give T cell receptor beta chains drawn from one sample of a study of patients and donors after allogeneic stem cell transplantation. TCRdb used MiXCR to reprocess the RT-PCR reads, holding one entry per CDR3 protein. The sample yields hundreds of thousands of distinct CDR3 sequences, 16% seen once. The sequenced sample consisted of blood, either unsorted or a sorted T cell fraction (not recorded which). Receptor source: a human donor who was either an allogeneic HSCT recipient or a stem cell or donor lymphocyte infusion donor (not recorded which). It is not recorded whose cells these are; they may come from a transplant donor. Both conserved end residues are part of each CDR3. A D gene is named only where the DNA matches it firmly. Clone size, where shown, is once, few, many, or a class for clones that have expanded.

V: TRBV4-3; D: -; J: TRBJ1-2; size: few; DNA: TGCGCCAGCAGCCAAGAAACCAGCACCACAAAGAACTTC; CDR3: CASSQETSTTKNF
V: TRBV12-3/TRBV12-4; D: -; J: TRBJ2-3; size: many; DNA: TGTGCCAGCATCATGTTAGATACGCAGTATTTT; CDR3: CASIMLDTQYF
V: TRBV29-1; D: -; J: TRBJ2-1; size: many; DNA: TGCAGCGCCAAGCTGGTGTCGCGGGACTCCTACAATGAGCAGTTCTTC; CDR3: CSAKLVSRDSYNEQFF
V: TRBV28; D: -; J: TRBJ2-7; size: few; DNA: TGTGCCAGCAGTTTACCTCGGCGGGTGCGGGACTACGAGCAGTACTTC; CDR3: CASSLPRRVRDYEQYF
V: TRBV6-5; D: -; J: TRBJ2-3; size: few; DNA: TGTGCCAGCAGTTACTCGGGTTACTTTAGCACAGATACGCAGTATTTT; CDR3: CASSYSGYFSTDTQYF
V: TRBV9; D: -; J: TRBJ1-1; size: -; DNA: TGTGCCAGCGGGGGAGGGAGGATAGAGGCTTTCTTT; CDR3: CASGGGRIEAFF
V: TRBV20-1; D: -; J: TRBJ2-7; size: few; DNA: TGCAGTGCTAGTGGGAGGGAGCAGTACTTC; CDR3: CSASGREQYF
V: TRBV5-1; D: -; J: TRBJ1-6; size: -; DNA: TGCGCCAGCAGCTTGGACAATCCCTATAATTCACCCCTCCACTTT; CDR3: CASSLDNPYNSPLHF
V: TRBV7-2; D: TRBD1; J: TRBJ2-7; size: few; DNA: TGTGCCAGCAGCCCTCGAGCCGGGACAGGGATAATGGGCGAGCAGTACTTC; CDR3: CASSPRAGTGIMGEQYF
V: TRBV6-2/TRBV6-3; D: -; J: TRBJ2-1; size: many; DNA: TGTGCCAGCAGTCGAAACAATGAGCAGTTCTTC; CDR3: CASSRNNEQFF
V: TRBV4-1; D: -; J: TRBJ1-1; size: -; DNA: TGCGCCAGCAGTCCCACAGGGATGAACACTGAAGCTTTCTTT; CDR3: CASSPTGMNTEAFF
V: TRBV5-6; D: -; J: TRBJ2-7; size: -; DNA: TGTGCCAGCACCTCCACAGCCCCGGCGGGAGAGCAGTACTTC; CDR3: CASTSTAPAGEQYF
V: TRBV3-1; D: TRBD2; J: TRBJ2-1; size: -; DNA: TGTGCCAGCAGCCAAACAGGACTAGGTCAGTTCTTC; CDR3: CASSQTGLGQFF
V: TRBV7-8; D: -; J: TRBJ1-1; size: -; DNA: TGTGCCAGCAGCCAACACAGGACAGATTACAATGAAGCTTTCTTT; CDR3: CASSQHRTDYNEAFF
V: TRBV20-1; D: TRBD1; J: TRBJ2-1; size: few; DNA: TGCAGTGCTAGAGATCGACAGGGTCGGGGTCGGGAAGGCGATGAGCAGTTCTTC; CDR3: CSARDRQGRGREGDEQFF
V: TRBV10-3; D: -; J: TRBJ2-4; size: -; DNA: TGTGCCATCAGTGACCCCCCCCTTGCCGGGGCAGGAAACATTCAGTACTTC; CDR3: CAISDPPLAGAGNIQYF
V: TRBV18; D: TRBD1; J: TRBJ2-7; size: -; DNA: TGTGCCAGCTCACCGGCGAGGGGGCGGTACGAGCAGTACTTC; CDR3: CASSPARGRYEQYF
V: TRBV18; D: -; J: TRBJ1-5; size: few; DNA: TGTGCCAGCTCACCACTCAGGTCTAGCAATCAGCCCCAGCATTTT; CDR3: CASSPLRSSNQPQHF
V: TRBV7-6; D: -; J: TRBJ2-1; size: few; DNA: TGTGCCAGCAGCAGCAGGAGCTCCTACAATGAGCAGTTCTTC; CDR3: CASSSRSSYNEQFF
V: TRBV4-1; D: -; J: TRBJ2-3; size: -; DNA: TGCGCCAGCAGCCAAGGGGGTGGGCTCAGCACAGATACGCAGTATTTT; CDR3: CASSQGGGLSTDTQYF
V: TRBV4-1; D: -; J: TRBJ1-2; size: few; DNA: TGCGCCAGCAGCCACCGCTTAACAGTGAACTATGGCTACACCTTC; CDR3: CASSHRLTVNYGYTF
V: TRBV20-1; D: -; J: TRBJ1-5; size: -; DNA: TGCAGTGCTAGAGAGGAACAGGGTACCAATCAGCCCCAGCATTTT; CDR3: CSAREEQGTNQPQHF
V: TRBV7-8; D: -; J: TRBJ1-5; size: -; DNA: TGTGCCAGCAGCGCCTTTCGGGTCAATCAGCCCCAGCATTTT; CDR3: CASSAFRVNQPQHF
V: TRBV20-1; D: -; J: TRBJ1-5; size: -; DNA: TGCAGTGCTAGAGTCCCGGGAGGCCGCGAGGGGCCCCAGCATTTT; CDR3: CSARVPGGREGPQHF
V: TRBV20-1; D: TRBD2; J: TRBJ2-1; size: few; DNA: TGCAGTGCTAGAGCGGGACTAGCGGTTTACAATGAGCAGTTCTTC; CDR3: CSARAGLAVYNEQFF
V: TRBV5-1; D: TRBD1; J: TRBJ2-7; size: many; DNA: TGCGCCAGCAGCTTCGGGGACAGGGTCTACGAGCAGTACTTC; CDR3: CASSFGDRVYEQYF
V: TRBV12-3/TRBV12-4; D: -; J: TRBJ2-2; size: few; DNA: TGTGCCAGCAGTTACGGAGGGAGAACCGGGGAGCTGTTTTTT; CDR3: CASSYGGRTGELFF
V: TRBV7-2; D: TRBD2; J: TRBJ2-3; size: few; DNA: TGTGCCAGCAGCTATGGACTAGCGGCAAAGTCCCAGTATTTT; CDR3: CASSYGLAAKSQYF
V: TRBV9; D: -; J: TRBJ1-1; size: many; DNA: TGTGCCAGCAGCGTAGGTGACACAGGGTCGGTCACCGAAAAAGCTTTCTTT; CDR3: CASSVGDTGSVTEKAFF
V: TRBV5-1; D: TRBD2; J: TRBJ2-3; size: -; DNA: TGCGCCAGCAGCCCCAGGACTAGCGGGGCCACAGATACGCAGTATTTT; CDR3: CASSPRTSGATDTQYF
V: TRBV4-3; D: -; J: TRBJ1-2; size: few; DNA: TGCGCCAGCAGCCACTCCAGACCGGGGAACCAATTTCAAGGCTACACCTTC; CDR3: CASSHSRPGNQFQGYTF
V: TRBV21-1; D: -; J: TRBJ2-6; size: few; DNA: TGTGCCAGCAGCTCGCTGGTCCAAGGAGGTGACAAGTCTGGGGCCAACGTCCTGACTTTC; CDR3: CASSSLVQGGDKSGANVLTF